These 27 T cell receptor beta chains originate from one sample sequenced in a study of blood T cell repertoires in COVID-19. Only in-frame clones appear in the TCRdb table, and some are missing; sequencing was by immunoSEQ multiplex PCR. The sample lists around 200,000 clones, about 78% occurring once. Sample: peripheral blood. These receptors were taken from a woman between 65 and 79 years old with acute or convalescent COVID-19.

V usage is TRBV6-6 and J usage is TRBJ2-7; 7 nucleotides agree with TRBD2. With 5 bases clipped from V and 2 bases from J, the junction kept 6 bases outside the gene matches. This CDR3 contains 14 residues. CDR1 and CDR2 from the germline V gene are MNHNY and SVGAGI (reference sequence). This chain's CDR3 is CASSRLAQTYEQYF. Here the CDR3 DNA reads TGTGCCAGCAGTCGACTAGCCCAGACCTACGAGCAGTACTTC.

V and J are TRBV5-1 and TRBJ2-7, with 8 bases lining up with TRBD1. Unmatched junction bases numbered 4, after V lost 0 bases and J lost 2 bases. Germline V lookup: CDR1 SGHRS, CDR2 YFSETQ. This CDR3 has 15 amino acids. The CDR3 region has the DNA TGCGCCAGCAGCTTGGATGGACAGGGACCCTACGAGCAGTACTTC. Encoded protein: CASSLDGQGPYEQYF.

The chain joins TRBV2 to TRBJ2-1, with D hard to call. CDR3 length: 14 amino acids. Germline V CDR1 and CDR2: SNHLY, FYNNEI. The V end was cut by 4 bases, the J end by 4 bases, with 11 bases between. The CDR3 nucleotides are TGTGCCAGCAGTGTGTTAGGAGATTACAATGAGCAGTTCTTC. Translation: CASSVLGDYNEQFF.

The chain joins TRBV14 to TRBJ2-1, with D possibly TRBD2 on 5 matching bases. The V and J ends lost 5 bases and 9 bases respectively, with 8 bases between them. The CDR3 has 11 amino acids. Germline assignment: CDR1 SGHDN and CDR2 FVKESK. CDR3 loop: CASSGSGEQFF. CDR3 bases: TGTGCCAGCAGCGGGAGTGGTGAGCAGTTCTTC.

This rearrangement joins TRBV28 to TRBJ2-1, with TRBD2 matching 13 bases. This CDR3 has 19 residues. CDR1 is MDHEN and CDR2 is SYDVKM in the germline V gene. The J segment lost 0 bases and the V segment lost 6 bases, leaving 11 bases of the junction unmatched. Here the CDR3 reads CASRPPGLAGSSSYNEQFF. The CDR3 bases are TGTGCCAGCAGACCCCCGGGACTAGCGGGAAGCAGCTCCTACAATGAGCAGTTCTTC.

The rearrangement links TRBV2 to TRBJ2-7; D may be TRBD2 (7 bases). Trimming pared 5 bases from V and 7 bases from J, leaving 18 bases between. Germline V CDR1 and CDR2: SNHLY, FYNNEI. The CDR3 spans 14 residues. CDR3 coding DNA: TGTGCCAGCAGTCCCCTTCGGGGGGCCGGTGAGCAGTACTTC. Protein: CASSPLRGAGEQYF.

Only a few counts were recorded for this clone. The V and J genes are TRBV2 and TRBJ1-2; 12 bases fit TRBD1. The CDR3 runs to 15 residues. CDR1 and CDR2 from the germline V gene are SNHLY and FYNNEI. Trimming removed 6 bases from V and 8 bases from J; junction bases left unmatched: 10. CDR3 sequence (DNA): TGTGCCAGCAGGGTCCTGGGACAGGGGGCGCGGGGCTACACCTTC. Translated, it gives CASRVLGQGARGYTF.

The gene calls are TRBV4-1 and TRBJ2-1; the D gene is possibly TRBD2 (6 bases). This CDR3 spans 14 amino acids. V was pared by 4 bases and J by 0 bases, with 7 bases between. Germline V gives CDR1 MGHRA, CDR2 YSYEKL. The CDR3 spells CASSLGGSYNEQFF. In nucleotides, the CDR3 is TGCGCCAGCAGCCTCGGGGGCTCCTACAATGAGCAGTTCTTC.

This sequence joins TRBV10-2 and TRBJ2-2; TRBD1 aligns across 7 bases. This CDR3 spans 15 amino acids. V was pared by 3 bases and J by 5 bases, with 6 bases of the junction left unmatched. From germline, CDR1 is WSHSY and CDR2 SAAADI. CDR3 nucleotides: TGCGCCAGCAGTGATTACGGGACAGCGACCGGGGAGCTGTTTTTT. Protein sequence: CASSDYGTATGELFF.

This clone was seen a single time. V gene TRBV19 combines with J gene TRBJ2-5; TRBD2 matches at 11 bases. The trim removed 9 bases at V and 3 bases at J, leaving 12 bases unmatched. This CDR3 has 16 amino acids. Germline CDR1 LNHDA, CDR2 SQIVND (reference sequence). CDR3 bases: TGTGCCAGCCATATCGGCCTAGCGGGAGGAGAAGAGACCCAGTACTTC. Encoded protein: CASHIGLAGGEETQYF.

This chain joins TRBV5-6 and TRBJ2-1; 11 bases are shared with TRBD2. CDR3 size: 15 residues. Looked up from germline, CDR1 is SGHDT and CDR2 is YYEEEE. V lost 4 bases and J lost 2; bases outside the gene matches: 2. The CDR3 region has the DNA TGTGCCAGCAGCAGGGGACTAGCGGCCTACAATGAGCAGTTCTTC. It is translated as CASSRGLAAYNEQFF.

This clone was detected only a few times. The DNA of the CDR3 is TGTGCCAGCGTTGGTTCCTACCGGGGTTCACCCCTCCACTTT. It codes for CASVGSYRGSPLHF. The chain combines TRBV28 with TRBJ1-6; D gene ambiguous. V shed 8 bases and J shed 9 bases, with 17 bases lying between them. The germline V gene encodes CDR1 MDHEN and CDR2 SYDVKM. The length of the CDR3 is 14 residues. The full variable domain, in which reference TRBV28 and TRBJ1-6 provide the parts outside the CDR3, is DVKVTQSSRYLVKRTGEKVFLECVQDMDHENMFWYRQDPGLGLRLIYFSYDVKMKEKGDIPEGYSVSREKKERFSLILESASTNQTSMYLCASVGSYRGSPLHFGNGTRLTVT.

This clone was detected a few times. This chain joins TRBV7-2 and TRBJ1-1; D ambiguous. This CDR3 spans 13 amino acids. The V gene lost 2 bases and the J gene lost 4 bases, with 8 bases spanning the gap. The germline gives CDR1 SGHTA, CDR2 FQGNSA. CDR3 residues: CASSLSGSTEAFF. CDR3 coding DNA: TGTGCCAGCAGCTTATCGGGGAGCACTGAAGCTTTCTTT. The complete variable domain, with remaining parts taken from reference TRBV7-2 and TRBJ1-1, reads GAGVSQSPSNKVTEKGKDVELRCDPISGHTALYWYRQSLGQGLEFLIYFQGNSAPDKSGLPSDRFSAERTGGSVSTLTIQRTQQEDSAVYLCASSLSGSTEAFFGQGTRLTVV.

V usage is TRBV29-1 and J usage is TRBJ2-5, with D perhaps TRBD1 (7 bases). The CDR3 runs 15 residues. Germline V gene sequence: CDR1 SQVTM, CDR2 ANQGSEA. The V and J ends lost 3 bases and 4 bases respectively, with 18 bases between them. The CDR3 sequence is CSVEGQGGMRETQYF. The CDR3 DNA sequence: TGCAGCGTTGAGGGCCAGGGGGGAATGAGAGAGACCCAGTACTTC.

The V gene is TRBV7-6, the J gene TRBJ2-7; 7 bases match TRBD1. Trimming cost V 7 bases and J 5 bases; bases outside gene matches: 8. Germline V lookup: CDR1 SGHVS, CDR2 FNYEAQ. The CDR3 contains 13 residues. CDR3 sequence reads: CASTYGQADEQYF. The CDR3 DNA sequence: TGTGCCAGCACCTATGGACAGGCCGACGAGCAGTACTTC.

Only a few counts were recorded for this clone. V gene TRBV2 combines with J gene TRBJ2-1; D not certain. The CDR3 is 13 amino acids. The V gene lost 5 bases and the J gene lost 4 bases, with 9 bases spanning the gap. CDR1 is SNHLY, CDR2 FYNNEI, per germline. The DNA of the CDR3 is TGTGCCAGCAGTTTTTCCAGGTACAATGAGCAGTTCTTC. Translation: CASSFSRYNEQFF. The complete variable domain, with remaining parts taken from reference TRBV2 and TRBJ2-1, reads EPEVTQTPSHQVTQMGQEVILRCVPISNHLYFYWYRQILGQKVEFLVSFYNNEISEKSEIFDDQFSVERPDGSNFTLKIRSTKLEDSAMYFCASSFSRYNEQFFGPGTRLTVL.

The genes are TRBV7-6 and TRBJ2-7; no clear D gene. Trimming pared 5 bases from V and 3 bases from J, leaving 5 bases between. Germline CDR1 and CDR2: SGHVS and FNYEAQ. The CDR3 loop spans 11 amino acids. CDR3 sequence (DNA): TGTGCCAGCAGCCTATACTACGAGCAGTACTTC. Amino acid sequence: CASSLYYEQYF. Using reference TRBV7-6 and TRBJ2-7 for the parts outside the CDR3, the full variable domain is GAGVSQSPRYKVTKRGQDVALRCDPISGHVSLYWYRQALGQGPEFLTYFNYEAQQDKSGLPNDRFSAERPEGSISTLTIQRTEQRDSAMYRCASSLYYEQYFGPGTRLTVT.

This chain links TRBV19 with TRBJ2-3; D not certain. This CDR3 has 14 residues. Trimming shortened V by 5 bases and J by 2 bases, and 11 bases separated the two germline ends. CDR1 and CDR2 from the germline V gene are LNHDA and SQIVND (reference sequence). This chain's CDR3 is CASSSSPVTDTQYF. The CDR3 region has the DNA TGTGCCAGTAGTTCCTCTCCAGTCACAGATACGCAGTATTTT. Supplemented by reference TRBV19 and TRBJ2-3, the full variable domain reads DGGITQSPKYLFRKEGQNVTLSCEQNLNHDAMYWYRQDPGQGLRLIYYSQIVNDFQKGDIAEGYSVSREKKESFPLTVTSAQKNPTAFYLCASSSSPVTDTQYFGPGTRLTVL.

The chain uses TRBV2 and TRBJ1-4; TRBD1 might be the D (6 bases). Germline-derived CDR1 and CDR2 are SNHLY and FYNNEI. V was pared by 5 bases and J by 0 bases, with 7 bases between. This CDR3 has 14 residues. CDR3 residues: CASSWTATNEKLFF. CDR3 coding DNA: TGTGCCAGCAGTTGGACAGCAACTAATGAAAAACTGTTTTTT.

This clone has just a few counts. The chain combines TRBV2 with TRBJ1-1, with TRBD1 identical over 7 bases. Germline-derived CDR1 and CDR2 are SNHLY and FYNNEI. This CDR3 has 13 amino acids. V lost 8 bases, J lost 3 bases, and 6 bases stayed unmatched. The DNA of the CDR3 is TGTGCCAGCGGGGGACAGCTTGACACTGAAGCTTTCTTT. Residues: CASGGQLDTEAFF.

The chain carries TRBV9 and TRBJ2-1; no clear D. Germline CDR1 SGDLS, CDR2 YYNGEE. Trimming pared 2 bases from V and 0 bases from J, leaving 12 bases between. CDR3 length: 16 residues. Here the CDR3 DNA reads TGTGCCAGCAGCGTGGAAGGCGGCCCCTCCTACAATGAGCAGTTCTTC. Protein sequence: CASSVEGGPSYNEQFF.

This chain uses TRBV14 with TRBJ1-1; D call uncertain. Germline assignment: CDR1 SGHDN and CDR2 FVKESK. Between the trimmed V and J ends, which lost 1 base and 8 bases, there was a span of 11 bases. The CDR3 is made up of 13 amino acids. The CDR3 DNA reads TGTGCCAGCAGCCAAGCATCCGGGTACGAAGCTTTCTTT. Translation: CASSQASGYEAFF.

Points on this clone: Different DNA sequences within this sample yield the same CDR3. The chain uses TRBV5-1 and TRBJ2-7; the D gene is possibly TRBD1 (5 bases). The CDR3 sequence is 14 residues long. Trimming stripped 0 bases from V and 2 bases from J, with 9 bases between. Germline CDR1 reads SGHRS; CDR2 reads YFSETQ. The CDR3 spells CASSLGDRAYEQYF. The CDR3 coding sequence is TGCGCCAGCAGCTTGGGAGACAGAGCCTACGAGCAGTACTTC.

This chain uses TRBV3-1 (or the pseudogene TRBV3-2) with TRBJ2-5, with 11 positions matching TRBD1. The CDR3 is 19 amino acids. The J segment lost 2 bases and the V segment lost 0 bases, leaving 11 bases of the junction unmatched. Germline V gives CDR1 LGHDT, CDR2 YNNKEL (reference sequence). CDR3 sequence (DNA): TGTGCCAGCAGCCAAGAGAATTCACCGGGACAGGGGGTTCAAGAGACCCAGTACTTC. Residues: CASSQENSPGQGVQETQYF.

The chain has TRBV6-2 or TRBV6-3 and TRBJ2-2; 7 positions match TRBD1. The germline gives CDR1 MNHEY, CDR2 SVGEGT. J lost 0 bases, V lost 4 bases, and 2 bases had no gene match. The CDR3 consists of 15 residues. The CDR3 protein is CASSSGQANTGELFF. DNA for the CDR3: TGTGCCAGCAGTTCCGGACAGGCGAACACCGGGGAGCTGTTTTTT.

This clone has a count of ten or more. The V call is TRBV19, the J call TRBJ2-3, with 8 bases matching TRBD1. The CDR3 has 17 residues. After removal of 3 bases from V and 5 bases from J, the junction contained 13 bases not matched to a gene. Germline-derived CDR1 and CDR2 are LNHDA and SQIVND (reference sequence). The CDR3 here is CASSMEWQGALGDTQYF. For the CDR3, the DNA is TGTGCCAGTAGTATGGAGTGGCAGGGGGCGCTGGGAGATACGCAGTATTTT.

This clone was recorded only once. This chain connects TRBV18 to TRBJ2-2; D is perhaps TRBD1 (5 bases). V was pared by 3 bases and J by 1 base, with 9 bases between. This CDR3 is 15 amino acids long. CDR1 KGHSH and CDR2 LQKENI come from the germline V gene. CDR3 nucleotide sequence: TGTGCCAGCTCACCTCTGACAGTGAACACCGGGGAGCTGTTTTTT. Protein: CASSPLTVNTGELFF.